This TCR beta chain was profiled in a study of T cell changes during pregnancy in multiple sclerosis. Sequenced by immunoSEQ multiplex PCR; TCRdb stores in-frame clones only, minus some. The sample shows tens of thousands of clones, 80% to 95% of them seen only once. Trimming removed 3 bases at V and 4 bases at J, with 16 bases between. Germline V gene lookup returns CDR1 SGDLS and CDR2 YYNGEE. CDR3 size: 15 residues. Sequencing was performed on peripheral blood, taken in the second trimester of pregnancy. This TCR came from a female donor in good health, enrolled as a control in a pregnancy study. The chain links TRBV9 to TRBJ1-2; D possibly corresponds to TRBD1 (6 bases). The CDR3 protein is CASSERSGQSYGYTF. DNA of the CDR3: TGTGCCAGCAGCGAACGAAGCGGACAGTCCTATGGCTACACCTTC.